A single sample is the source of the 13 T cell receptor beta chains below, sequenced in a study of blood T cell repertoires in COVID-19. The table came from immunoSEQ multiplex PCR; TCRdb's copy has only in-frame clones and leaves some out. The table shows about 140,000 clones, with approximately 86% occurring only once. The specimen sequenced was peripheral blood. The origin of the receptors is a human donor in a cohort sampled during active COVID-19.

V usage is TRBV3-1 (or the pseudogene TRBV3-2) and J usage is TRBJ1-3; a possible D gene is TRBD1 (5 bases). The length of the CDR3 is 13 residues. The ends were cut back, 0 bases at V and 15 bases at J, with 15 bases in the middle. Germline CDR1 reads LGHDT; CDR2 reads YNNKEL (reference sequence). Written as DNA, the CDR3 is TGTGCCAGCAGCCAAGATAGGGGCTCCCCCCGATATTTT. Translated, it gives CASSQDRGSPRYF.

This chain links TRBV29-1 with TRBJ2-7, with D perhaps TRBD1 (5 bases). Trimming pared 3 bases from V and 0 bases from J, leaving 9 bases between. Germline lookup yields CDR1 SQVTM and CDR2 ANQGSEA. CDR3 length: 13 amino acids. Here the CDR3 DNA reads TGCAGCGTTGAGACAGAGAACTCCTACGAGCAGTACTTC. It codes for CSVETENSYEQYF.

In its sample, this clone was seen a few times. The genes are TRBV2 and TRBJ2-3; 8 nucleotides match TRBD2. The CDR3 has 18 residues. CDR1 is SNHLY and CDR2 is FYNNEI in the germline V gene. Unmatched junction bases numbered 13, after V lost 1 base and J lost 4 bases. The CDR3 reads CASSEEASAGGVADTQYF. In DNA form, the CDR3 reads TGTGCCAGCAGTGAAGAAGCGTCGGCGGGAGGCGTCGCAGATACGCAGTATTTT.

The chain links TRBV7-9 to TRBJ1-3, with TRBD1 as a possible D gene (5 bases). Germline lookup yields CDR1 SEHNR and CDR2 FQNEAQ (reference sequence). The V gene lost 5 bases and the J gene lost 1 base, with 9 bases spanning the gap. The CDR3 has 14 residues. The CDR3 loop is CASSPRQSGNTIYF. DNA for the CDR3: TGTGCCAGCAGCCCTCGACAGTCTGGAAACACCATATATTTT.

Written as DNA, the CDR3 is TGTGCCTGGAGCAGGGACAGGGGGGGCGAGCAGTACTTC. Translating it yields CAWSRDRGGEQYF. The chain couples TRBV30 to TRBJ2-7, with 11 bases identical to TRBD1. This CDR3 spans 13 amino acids. Germline assignment: CDR1 GTSNPN and CDR2 SVGIG (reference sequence). V shed 3 bases and J 6 bases; nucleotides not matched to a gene: 4.

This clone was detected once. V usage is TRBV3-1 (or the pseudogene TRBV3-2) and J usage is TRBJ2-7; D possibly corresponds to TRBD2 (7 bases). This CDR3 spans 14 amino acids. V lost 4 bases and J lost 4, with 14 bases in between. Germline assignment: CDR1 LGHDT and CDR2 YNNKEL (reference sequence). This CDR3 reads CASSPGGAPYEQYF. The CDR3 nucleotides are TGTGCCAGCAGCCCTGGGGGGGCTCCTTACGAGCAGTACTTC.

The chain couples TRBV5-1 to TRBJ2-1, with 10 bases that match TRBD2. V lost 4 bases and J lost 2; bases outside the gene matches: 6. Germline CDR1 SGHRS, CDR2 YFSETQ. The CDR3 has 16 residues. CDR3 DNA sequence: TGCGCCAGCAGCCAGACCGGGACTAGCGCCTACAATGAGCAGTTCTTC. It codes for CASSQTGTSAYNEQFF.

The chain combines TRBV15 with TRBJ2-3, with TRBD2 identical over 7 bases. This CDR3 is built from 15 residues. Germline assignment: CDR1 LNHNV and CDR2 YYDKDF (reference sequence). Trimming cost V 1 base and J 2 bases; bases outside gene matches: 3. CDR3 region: CATSRGTSVTDTQYF. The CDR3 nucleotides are TGTGCCACCAGCAGAGGCACTAGCGTCACAGATACGCAGTATTTT.

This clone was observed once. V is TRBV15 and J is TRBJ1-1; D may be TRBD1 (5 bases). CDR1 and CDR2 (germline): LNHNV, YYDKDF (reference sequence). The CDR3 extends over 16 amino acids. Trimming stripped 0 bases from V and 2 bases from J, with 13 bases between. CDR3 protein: CATSREGWGVNTEAFF. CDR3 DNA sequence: TGTGCCACCAGCAGAGAAGGATGGGGGGTTAACACTGAAGCTTTCTTT.

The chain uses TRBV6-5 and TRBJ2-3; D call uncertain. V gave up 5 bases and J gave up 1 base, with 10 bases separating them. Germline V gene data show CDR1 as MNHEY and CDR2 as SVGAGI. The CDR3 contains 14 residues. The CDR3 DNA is TGTGCCAGCAGTAGCTCCCGGGGCACAGATACGCAGTATTTT. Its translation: CASSSSRGTDTQYF.

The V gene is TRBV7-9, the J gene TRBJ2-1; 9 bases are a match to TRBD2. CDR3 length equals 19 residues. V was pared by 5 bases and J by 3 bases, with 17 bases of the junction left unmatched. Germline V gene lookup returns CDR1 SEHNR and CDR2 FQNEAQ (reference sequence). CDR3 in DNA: TGTGCCAGCAGCCCTAATTTACCGGGTCTAGCGGGAAGCTACAATGAGCAGTTCTTC. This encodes CASSPNLPGLAGSYNEQFF.

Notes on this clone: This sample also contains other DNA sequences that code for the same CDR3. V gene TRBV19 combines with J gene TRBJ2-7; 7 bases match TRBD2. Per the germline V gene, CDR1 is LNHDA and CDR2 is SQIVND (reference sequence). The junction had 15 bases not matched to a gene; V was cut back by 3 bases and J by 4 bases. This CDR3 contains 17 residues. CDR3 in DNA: TGTGCCAGTAGTATGCCGGGGTCCAGCGGGAAAGGGTACGAGCAGTACTTC. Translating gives CASSMPGSSGKGYEQYF.

The CDR3 nucleotides read TGTGCCAGCAGCTTAGCGGGAGGCCTCCAAGAGACCCAGTACTTC. This encodes CASSLAGGLQETQYF. V gene TRBV7-2 combines with J gene TRBJ2-5; possibly TRBD2 for D (6 bases). The CDR3 covers 15 residues. Trimming shortened V by 0 bases and J by 1 base, and 9 bases separated the two germline ends. Germline-derived CDR1 and CDR2 are SGHTA and FQGNSA. Using reference TRBV7-2 and TRBJ2-5 for the parts outside the CDR3, the full variable domain is GAGVSQSPSNKVTEKGKDVELRCDPISGHTALYWYRQSLGQGLEFLIYFQGNSAPDKSGLPSDRFSAERTGGSVSTLTIQRTQQEDSAVYLCASSLAGGLQETQYFGPGTRLLVL.